This entry lists 20 T cell receptor beta chains sequenced from one sample in a study of tumor T cells in aggressive B-cell lymphoma. Clones were sequenced by immunoSEQ multiplex PCR, and TCRdb holds only the in-frame ones, with some missing. Of approximately 5,000 clones listed, more than 75% are singletons. The sequenced sample was tumor tissue. The receptors derive from an adult with diffuse large B cell lymphoma.

The V and J genes are TRBV5-1 and TRBJ2-5; tentative D call: TRBD2 (6 bases). The V end was cut by 0 bases, the J end by 4 bases, with 10 bases between. The CDR3 runs to 14 residues. Germline V gene data show CDR1 as SGHRS and CDR2 as YFSETQ. The CDR3 DNA reads TGCGCCAGCAGCTTGGGACTAGAGGGAGAGACCCAGTACTTC. It is translated as CASSLGLEGETQYF.

The table lists this clone with a count of one. V usage is TRBV30 and J usage is TRBJ2-1; D perhaps matches TRBD1 (6 bases). The germline CDR1 and CDR2 sequences are GTSNPN and SVGIG (reference sequence). V was clipped by 1 base and J by 0 bases, with 10 bases between them. The CDR3 has 15 amino acids. This CDR3 is CAWSGDTSSYNEQFF. The CDR3 nucleotides are TGTGCCTGGAGTGGGGACACGAGCTCCTACAATGAGCAGTTCTTC.

The V call is TRBV7-9, the J call TRBJ1-5; possibly TRBD1 for D (5 bases). The V gene's germline CDR1 is SEHNR and CDR2 FQNEAQ (reference sequence). The CDR3 totals 14 residues. V was pared by 5 bases and J by 0 bases, with 8 bases between. CDR3 DNA: TGTGCCAGCAGCCGGGGGTATAGCAATCAGCCCCAGCATTTT. Protein product: CASSRGYSNQPQHF. Filled out from reference TRBV7-9 and TRBJ1-5, the complete variable domain reads DTGVSQNPRHKITKRGQNVTFRCDPISEHNRLYWYRQTLGQGPEFLTYFQNEAQLEKSRLLSDRFSAERPKGSFSTLEIQRTEQGDSAMYLCASSRGYSNQPQHFGDGTRLSIL.

The chain uses TRBV15 and TRBJ2-1, with TRBD2 identical over 14 bases. This CDR3 has 16 residues. Per germline, CDR1 LNHNV and CDR2 YYDKDF (reference sequence). V was pared by 3 bases and J by 7 bases, with 5 bases of the junction left unmatched. This chain's CDR3 is CATSRGLAGVGNEQFF. For the CDR3, the DNA is TGTGCCACCAGCAGGGGACTAGCGGGGGTTGGGAATGAGCAGTTCTTC.

The chain employs TRBV6-4 and TRBJ2-3; no clear D. In germline, CDR1 is MRHNA, CDR2 SNTAGT. The CDR3 has 13 residues. Trimming left V 2 bases short and J 2 bases short, with 5 bases between. The CDR3 reads CASSDPYTDTQYF. The CDR3 bases are TGTGCCAGCAGTGACCCGTACACAGATACGCAGTATTTT.

The gene calls are TRBV5-1 and TRBJ2-1; tentatively, D is TRBD2 (5 bases). CDR1 SGHRS and CDR2 YFSETQ come from the germline V gene. Trimming removed 1 base at V and 4 bases at J, with 21 bases between. This CDR3 comprises 18 residues. In DNA, the CDR3 is TGCGCCAGCAGCTTGCCCAGGCGGTTTACACTAGATTACAATGAGCAGTTCTTC. The encoded protein is CASSLPRRFTLDYNEQFF.

This rearrangement joins TRBV7-8 to TRBJ1-2; D possibly corresponds to TRBD1 (5 bases). The CDR3 totals 14 residues. From germline, CDR1 is SGHVS and CDR2 FQNEAQ. Trimming removed 1 base at V and 1 base at J, with 7 bases between. The DNA of the CDR3 is TGTGCCAGCAGCTTAGTGGGGGGTAACTATGGCTACACCTTC. Translated, it gives CASSLVGGNYGYTF.

The gene calls are TRBV29-1 and TRBJ1-2; possible D gene TRBD1, 6 bases. The CDR3 covers 12 residues. The germline V gene encodes CDR1 SQVTM and CDR2 ANQGSEA. Trimming left V 6 bases short and J 4 bases short, with 12 bases between. The CDR3 DNA is TGCAGCGTACCCGGGACACTCTATGGCTACACCTTC. It is translated as CSVPGTLYGYTF.

The chain links TRBV10-3 to TRBJ2-5, with 11 bases matching TRBD2. The CDR3 runs to 13 residues. Germline V gene data show CDR1 as ENHRY and CDR2 as SYGVKD. V lost 10 bases to trimming and J lost 3 bases; unmatched junction nucleotides: 4. In DNA, the CDR3 is TGTGCCACCTCACTAGCGGGGGAAGAGACCCAGTACTTC. Translated: CATSLAGEETQYF.

The V and J genes are TRBV7-9 and TRBJ2-7; TRBD2 might be the D (5 bases). The V gene's germline CDR1 is SEHNR and CDR2 FQNEAQ (reference sequence). The CDR3 loop spans 15 amino acids. The V end lost 1 base, the J end lost 5 bases, and 15 bases lay between the germline ends. CDR3 nucleotide sequence: TGTGCCAGCAGCTTAGGCGGACTTGCAACCCACGAGCAGTACTTC. This encodes CASSLGGLATHEQYF.

V gene TRBV7-9 combines with J gene TRBJ1-1; D unresolved. The V gene lost 7 bases and the J gene lost 1 base, with 10 bases spanning the gap. Germline CDR1 is SEHNR and CDR2 is FQNEAQ (reference sequence). This CDR3 has 13 amino acids. The CDR3 region has the DNA TGTGCCAGCACCGATTACACGAACACTGAAGCTTTCTTT. Encoded protein: CASTDYTNTEAFF.

This rearrangement joins TRBV25-1 to TRBJ1-2; 7 nucleotides line up with TRBD1. The CDR3 contains 12 residues. The V segment lost 2 bases and the J segment 8 bases; nucleotides outside the gene matches: 2. CDR1 is MGHDK, CDR2 SYGVNS, per germline. CDR3 region: CASSEQGDGYTF. CDR3 sequence (DNA): TGTGCCAGCAGTGAACAGGGGGACGGCTACACCTTC.

This chain uses TRBV29-1 with TRBJ1-2; no definite D call. The CDR3 covers 10 residues. From germline, CDR1 is SQVTM and CDR2 ANQGSEA. Trimming took off 3 bases at V and 8 bases at J, with 7 bases between the two ends. As DNA, the CDR3 is TGCAGCGTTGATAGCCGGGGCTACACCTTC. This gives the protein CSVDSRGYTF.

The sample holds one count of this clone. The gene calls are TRBV27 and TRBJ1-1; 7 bases agree with TRBD1. CDR1 and CDR2 from the germline V gene are MNHEY and SMNVEV (reference sequence). Losses at the gene ends were 4 bases for V and 4 bases for J; bases not matched to a gene: 3. This CDR3 contains 13 residues. CDR3 nucleotides: TGTGCCAGCAGTTCGACAGGGCGCACTGAAGCTTTCTTT. Translation gives CASSSTGRTEAFF.

This clone was detected once. This chain connects TRBV2 to TRBJ1-4, with 8 nucleotides matching TRBD1. CDR3 length: 15 residues. V was pared by 8 bases and J by 5 bases, with 10 bases of the junction left unmatched. Germline values: CDR1 SNHLY, CDR2 FYNNEI. The CDR3 bases are TGTGCCAGCCAAACGGACAGGGTCGGAAATGAAAAACTGTTTTTT. Translating gives CASQTDRVGNEKLFF.

The chain recombines TRBV7-8 with TRBJ2-7, with a possible D match to TRBD1 (7 bases). The CDR3 consists of 15 residues. Germline CDR1 is SGHVS and CDR2 is FQNEAQ. The V and J ends lost 5 bases and 5 bases respectively, with 19 bases between them. The CDR3 is CASSEGAGRLDEQYF. Here the CDR3 DNA reads TGTGCCAGCAGCGAGGGGGCGGGGCGGCTCGACGAGCAGTACTTC.

This clone was counted once. The chain combines TRBV6-1 with TRBJ2-7, with 10 bases identical to TRBD1. CDR1 and CDR2 (germline): MNHNS, SASEGT. After removal of 8 bases from V and 4 bases from J, the junction contained 5 bases not matched to a gene. This CDR3 has 13 residues. CDR3 sequence: CASGLGQGYEQYF. DNA of the CDR3: TGTGCCAGCGGTCTGGGACAGGGGTACGAGCAGTACTTC.

V usage is TRBV25-1 and J usage is TRBJ2-7, with 7 positions matching TRBD1. Germline V CDR1 and CDR2: MGHDK, SYGVNS. This CDR3 contains 14 residues. V trimming: 6 bases; J trimming: 1 base; junction bases outside the gene matches: 6. CDR3 DNA: TGTGCCAGCAGGGTGACAGGGTTATCCTACGAGCAGTACTTC. Translating gives CASRVTGLSYEQYF.

DNA for the CDR3: TGTGCCAGCAGCCATTCCCGACAGGATCGTCATGGCTACACCTTC. Translated, it gives CASSHSRQDRHGYTF. The chain joins TRBV4-2 to TRBJ1-2; a weak D match, TRBD1 (6 bases). The ends were cut back, 3 bases at V and 6 bases at J, with 17 bases in the middle. The germline gives CDR1 LGHNA, CDR2 YNFKEQ. The CDR3 contains 15 residues.

The chain uses TRBV7-9 and TRBJ1-2; TRBD1 is a possible D gene (5 bases). CDR3 length: 17 residues. Germline lookup yields CDR1 SEHNR and CDR2 FQNEAQ (reference sequence). V was shortened by 6 bases and J by 3 bases, with 23 bases between the two germline ends. The CDR3, as DNA: TGTGCCAGCAGTTTAAATCGGGGACTCCTACCGGACTATGGCTACACCTTC. Its translation: CASSLNRGLLPDYGYTF.